This TCR beta chain is drawn from a study of cytomegalovirus exposure and HLA in healthy donors. Sequenced by immunoSEQ multiplex PCR; TCRdb stores in-frame clones only, minus some. This table has 60,000 to 85,000 clones, 94% appearing once. CDR1 and CDR2 (germline): SQVTM, ANQGSEA. With V trimmed by 7 bases and J by 6 bases, 3 bases remained unmatched. The CDR3 is 12 residues long. The genes are TRBV29-1 and TRBJ1-4, with 9 positions matching TRBD1. The clonotype originates from a young man in good health and CMV-seropositive. Input material: PBMCs. The CDR3 DNA sequence: TGCAGCGCCGGGACAGGGTATGAAAAACTGTTTTTT. Residues: CSAGTGYEKLFF.